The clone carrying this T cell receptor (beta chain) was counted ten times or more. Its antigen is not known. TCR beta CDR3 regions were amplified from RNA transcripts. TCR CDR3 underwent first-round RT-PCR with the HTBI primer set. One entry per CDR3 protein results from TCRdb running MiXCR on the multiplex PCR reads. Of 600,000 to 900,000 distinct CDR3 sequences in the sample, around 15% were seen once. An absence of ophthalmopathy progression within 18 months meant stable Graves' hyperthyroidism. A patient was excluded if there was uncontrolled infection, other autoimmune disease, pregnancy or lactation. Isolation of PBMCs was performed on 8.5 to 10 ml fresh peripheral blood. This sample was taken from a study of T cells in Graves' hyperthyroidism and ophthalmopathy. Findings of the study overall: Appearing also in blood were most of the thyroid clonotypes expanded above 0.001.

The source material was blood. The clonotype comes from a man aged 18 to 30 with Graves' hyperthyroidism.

The CDR3 region is CASSLRGFGNTEAFF. The CDR3 DNA is TGTGCCAGCAGTCTCAGAGGATTCGGGAACACTGAAGCTTTCTTT. The genes are TRBV12-3 or TRBV12-4 and TRBJ1-1; no definite D call. The CDR3 is 15 residues long. The V end lost 5 bases, the J end lost 1 base, and 14 bases lay between the germline ends.